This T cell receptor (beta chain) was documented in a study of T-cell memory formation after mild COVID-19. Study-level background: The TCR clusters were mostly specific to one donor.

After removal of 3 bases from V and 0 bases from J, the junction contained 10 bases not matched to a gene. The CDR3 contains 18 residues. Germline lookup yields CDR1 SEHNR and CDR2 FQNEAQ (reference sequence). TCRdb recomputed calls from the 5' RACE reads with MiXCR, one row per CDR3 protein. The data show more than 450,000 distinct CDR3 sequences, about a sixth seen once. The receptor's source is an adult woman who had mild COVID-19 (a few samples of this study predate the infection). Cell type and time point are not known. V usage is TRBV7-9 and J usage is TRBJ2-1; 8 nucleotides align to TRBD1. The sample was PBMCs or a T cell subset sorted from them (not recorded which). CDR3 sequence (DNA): TGTGCCAGCAGCTTTTTTCACTGGGACAGGAGCTCCTACAATGAGCAGTTCTTC. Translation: CASSFFHWDRSSYNEQFF.